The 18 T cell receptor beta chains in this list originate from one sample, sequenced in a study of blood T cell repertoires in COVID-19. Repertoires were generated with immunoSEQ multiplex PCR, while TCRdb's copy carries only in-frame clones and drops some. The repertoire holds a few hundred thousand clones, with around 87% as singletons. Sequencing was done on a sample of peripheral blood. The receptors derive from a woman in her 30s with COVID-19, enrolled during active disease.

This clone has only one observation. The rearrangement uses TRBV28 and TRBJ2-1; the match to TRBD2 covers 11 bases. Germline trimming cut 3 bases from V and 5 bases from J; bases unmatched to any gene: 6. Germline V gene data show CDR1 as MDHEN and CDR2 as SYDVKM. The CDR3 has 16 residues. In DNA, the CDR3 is TGTGCCAGCAGTTTTTGGAGGGGACTAGCGGACAATGAGCAGTTCTTC. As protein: CASSFWRGLADNEQFF.

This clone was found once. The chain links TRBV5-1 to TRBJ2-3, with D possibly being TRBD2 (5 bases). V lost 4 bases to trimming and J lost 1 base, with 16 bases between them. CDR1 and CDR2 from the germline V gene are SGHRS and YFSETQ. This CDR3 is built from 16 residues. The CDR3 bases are TGCGCCAGCAGCCCGAGAGGGCGGACTGGCACAGATACGCAGTATTTT. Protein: CASSPRGRTGTDTQYF.

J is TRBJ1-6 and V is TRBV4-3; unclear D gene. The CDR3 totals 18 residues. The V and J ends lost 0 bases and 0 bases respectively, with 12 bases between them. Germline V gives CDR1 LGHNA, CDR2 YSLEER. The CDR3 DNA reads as TGCGCCAGCAGCCAAGAAGTGGTGGGGAGCTCCTATAATTCACCCCTCCACTTT. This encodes CASSQEVVGSSYNSPLHF.

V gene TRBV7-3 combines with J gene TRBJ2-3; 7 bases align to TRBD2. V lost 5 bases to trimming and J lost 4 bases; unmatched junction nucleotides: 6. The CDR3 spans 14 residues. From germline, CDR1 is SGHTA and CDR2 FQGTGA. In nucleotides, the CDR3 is TGTGCCAGCAGCCTAGGACTAGATGCAGATACGCAGTATTTT. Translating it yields CASSLGLDADTQYF.

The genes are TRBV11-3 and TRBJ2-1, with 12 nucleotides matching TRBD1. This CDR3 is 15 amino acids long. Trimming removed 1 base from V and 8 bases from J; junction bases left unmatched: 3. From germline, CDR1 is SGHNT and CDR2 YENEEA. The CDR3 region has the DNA TGTGCCAGCAGCTTAGCGGGACAGGGGGCGTATGAGCAGTTCTTC. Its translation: CASSLAGQGAYEQFF. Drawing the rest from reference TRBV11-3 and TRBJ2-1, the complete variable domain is EAGVVQSPRYKIIEKKQPVAFWCNPISGHNTLYWYLQNLGQGPELLIRYENEEAVDDSQLPKDRFSAERLKGVDSTLKIQPAELGDSAVYLCASSLAGQGAYEQFFGPGTRLTVL.

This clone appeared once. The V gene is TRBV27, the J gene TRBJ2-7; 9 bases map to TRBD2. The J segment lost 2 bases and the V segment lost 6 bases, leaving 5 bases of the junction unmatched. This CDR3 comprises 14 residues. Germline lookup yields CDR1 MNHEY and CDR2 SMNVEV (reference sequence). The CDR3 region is CASSRGLAPYEQYF. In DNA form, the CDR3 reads TGTGCCAGCAGCCGGGGACTAGCACCCTACGAGCAGTACTTC.

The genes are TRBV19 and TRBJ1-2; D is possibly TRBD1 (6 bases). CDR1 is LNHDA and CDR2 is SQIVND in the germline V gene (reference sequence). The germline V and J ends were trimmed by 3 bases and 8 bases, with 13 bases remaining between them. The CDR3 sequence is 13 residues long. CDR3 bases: TGTGCCAGTAGTATGGGGGGGGCGGACGGCTACACCTTC. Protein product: CASSMGGADGYTF.

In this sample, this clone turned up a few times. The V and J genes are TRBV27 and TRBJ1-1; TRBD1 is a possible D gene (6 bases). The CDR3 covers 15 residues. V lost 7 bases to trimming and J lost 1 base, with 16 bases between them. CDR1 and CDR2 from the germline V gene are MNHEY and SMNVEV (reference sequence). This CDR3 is CASTALDRQNTEAFF. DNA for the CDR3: TGTGCCAGCACCGCCCTAGACAGGCAGAACACTGAAGCTTTCTTT.

The CDR3 here is CASSYGQGSYGYTF. The DNA of the CDR3 is TGTGCCAGCAGTTACGGACAGGGATCGTATGGCTACACCTTC. The J gene is TRBJ1-2, the V gene TRBV6-5, with 8 bases lining up with TRBD1. V lost 2 bases and J lost 5; bases outside the gene matches: 4. CDR1 and CDR2 (germline): MNHEY, SVGAGI. There are 14 residues in the CDR3.

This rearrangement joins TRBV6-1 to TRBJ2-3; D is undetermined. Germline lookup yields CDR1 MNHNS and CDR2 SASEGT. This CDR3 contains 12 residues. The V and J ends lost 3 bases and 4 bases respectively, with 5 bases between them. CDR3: CASSDLADTQYF. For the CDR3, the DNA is TGTGCCAGCAGTGACCTTGCAGATACGCAGTATTTT.

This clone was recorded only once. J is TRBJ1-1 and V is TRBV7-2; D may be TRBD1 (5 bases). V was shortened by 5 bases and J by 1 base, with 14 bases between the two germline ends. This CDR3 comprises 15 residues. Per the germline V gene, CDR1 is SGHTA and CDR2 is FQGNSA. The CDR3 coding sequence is TGTGCCAGCAGCCCCCGTTGGGGCCCGAACACTGAAGCTTTCTTT. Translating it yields CASSPRWGPNTEAFF.

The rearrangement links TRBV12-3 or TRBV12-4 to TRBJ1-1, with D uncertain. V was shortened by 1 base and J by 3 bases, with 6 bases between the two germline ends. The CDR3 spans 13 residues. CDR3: CASSLGVHTEAFF. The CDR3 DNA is TGTGCCAGCAGTTTAGGAGTCCACACTGAAGCTTTCTTT.

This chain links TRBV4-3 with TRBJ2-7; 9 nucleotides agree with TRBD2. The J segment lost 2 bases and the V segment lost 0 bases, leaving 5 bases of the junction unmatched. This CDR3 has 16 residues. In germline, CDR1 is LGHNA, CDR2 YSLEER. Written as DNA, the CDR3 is TGCGCCAGCAGCCAAGATCTGGAGCGGGGGGCCTACGAGCAGTACTTC. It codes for CASSQDLERGAYEQYF.

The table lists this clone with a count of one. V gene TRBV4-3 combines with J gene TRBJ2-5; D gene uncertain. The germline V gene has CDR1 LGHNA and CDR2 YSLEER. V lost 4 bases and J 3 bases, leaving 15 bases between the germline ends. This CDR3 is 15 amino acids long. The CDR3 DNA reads TGCGCCAGCAGCCCACTACCTTCGCCCGAAGAGACCCAGTACTTC. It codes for CASSPLPSPEETQYF.

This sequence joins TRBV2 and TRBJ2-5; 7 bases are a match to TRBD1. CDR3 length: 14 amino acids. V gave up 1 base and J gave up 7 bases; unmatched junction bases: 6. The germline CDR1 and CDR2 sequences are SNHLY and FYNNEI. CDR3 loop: CASSEDRGLGTQYF. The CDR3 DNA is TGTGCCAGCAGTGAAGACAGGGGCTTGGGGACCCAGTACTTC.

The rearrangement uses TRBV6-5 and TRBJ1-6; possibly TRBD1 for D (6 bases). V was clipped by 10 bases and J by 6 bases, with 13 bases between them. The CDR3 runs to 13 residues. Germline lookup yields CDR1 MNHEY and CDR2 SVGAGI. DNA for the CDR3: TGTGCCACCCACAGAGGGGGTAATTCACCCCTCCACTTT. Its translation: CATHRGGNSPLHF.

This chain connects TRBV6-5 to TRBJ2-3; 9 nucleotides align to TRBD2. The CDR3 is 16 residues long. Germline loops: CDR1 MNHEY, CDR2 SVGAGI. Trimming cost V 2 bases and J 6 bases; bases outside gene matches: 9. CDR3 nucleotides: TGTGCCAGCAGTTACGGGGTAGCGGGAGTCGGCGATACGCAGTATTTT. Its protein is CASSYGVAGVGDTQYF.

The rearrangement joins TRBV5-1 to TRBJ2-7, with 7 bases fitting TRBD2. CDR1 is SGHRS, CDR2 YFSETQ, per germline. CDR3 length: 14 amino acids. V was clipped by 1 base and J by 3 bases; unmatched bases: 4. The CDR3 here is CASSLTPGGYEQYF. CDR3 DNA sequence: TGCGCCAGCAGCTTGACCCCGGGGGGCTACGAGCAGTACTTC.